This T cell receptor (beta chain) was documented in a study of shared clonotypes between healthy human individuals. Notes on this clone: As yet, its antigen is unknown.

Study-wide results and caveats: Naive subsets typically showed greater estimated richness than memory subsets.

Here immunoSEQ multiplex PCR was the method, and the copy in TCRdb shows in-frame clones only, minus some. This repertoire shows about 1,900,000 clones, about 95% found once; its top ten account for approximately 1.2%. The naive CD8 subset, CD45RO-negative cells positively selected for CCR7, excluded terminally differentiated effector memory CD45RA+ cells. V dropped 5 bases and J dropped 2 bases, with 9 bases sitting between them. The CDR3 consists of 14 residues. CDR1 and CDR2 from the germline V gene are MNHEY and SMNVEV (reference sequence). This sequence joins TRBV27 and TRBJ2-2, with D unresolved. The sequenced sample consisted of naive CD8+ T cells sorted from blood. This sequence was found in a man aged 18 to 35 in good health. DNA for the CDR3: TGTGCCAGCAGTCCCACTCAAAACACCGGGGAGCTGTTTTTT. It encodes CASSPTQNTGELFF.